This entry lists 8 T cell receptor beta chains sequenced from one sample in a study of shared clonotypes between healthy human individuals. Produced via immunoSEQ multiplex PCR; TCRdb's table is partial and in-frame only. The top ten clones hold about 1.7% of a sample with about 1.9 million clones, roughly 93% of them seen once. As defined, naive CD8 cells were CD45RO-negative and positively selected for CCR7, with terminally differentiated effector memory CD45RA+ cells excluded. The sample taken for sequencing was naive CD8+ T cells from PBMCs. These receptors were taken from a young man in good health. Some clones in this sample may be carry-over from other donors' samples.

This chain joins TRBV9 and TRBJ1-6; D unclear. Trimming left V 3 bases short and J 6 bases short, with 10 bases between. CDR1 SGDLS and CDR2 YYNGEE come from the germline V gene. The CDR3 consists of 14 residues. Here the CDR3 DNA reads TGTGCCAGCAGCGGCGGACGGATTAATTCACCCCTCCACTTT. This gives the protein CASSGGRINSPLHF.

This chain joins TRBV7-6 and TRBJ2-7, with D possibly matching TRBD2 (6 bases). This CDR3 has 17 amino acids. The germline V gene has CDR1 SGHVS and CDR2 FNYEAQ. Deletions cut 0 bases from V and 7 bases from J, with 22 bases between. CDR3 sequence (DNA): TGTGCCAGCAGCTTAGCGCGAGGAGGACGGCGGGGTGAAGAGCAGTACTTC. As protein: CASSLARGGRRGEEQYF.

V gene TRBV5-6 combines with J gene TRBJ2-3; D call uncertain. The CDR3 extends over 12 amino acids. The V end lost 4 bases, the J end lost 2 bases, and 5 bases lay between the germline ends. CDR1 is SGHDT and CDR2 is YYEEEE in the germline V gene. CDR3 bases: TGTGCCAGCAGCGAAAACACAGATACGCAGTATTTT. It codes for CASSENTDTQYF. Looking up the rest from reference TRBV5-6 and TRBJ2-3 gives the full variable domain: DAGVTQSPTHLIKTRGQQVTLRCSPKSGHDTVSWYQQALGQGPQFIFQYYEEEERQRGNFPDRFSGHQFPNYSSELNVNALLLGDSALYLCASSENTDTQYFGPGTRLTVL.

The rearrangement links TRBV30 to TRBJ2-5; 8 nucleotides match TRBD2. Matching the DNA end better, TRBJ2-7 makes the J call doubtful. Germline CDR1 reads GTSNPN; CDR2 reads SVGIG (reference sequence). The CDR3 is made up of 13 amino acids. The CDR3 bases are TGTGCCTGGAGTGTGGGGACTAGCTACGAGCAGTACTTC. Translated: CAWSVGTSYEQYF.

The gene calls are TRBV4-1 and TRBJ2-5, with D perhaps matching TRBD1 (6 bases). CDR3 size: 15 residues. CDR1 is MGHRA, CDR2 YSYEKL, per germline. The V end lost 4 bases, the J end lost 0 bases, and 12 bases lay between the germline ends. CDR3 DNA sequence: TGCGCCAGCAGCCGGTCGGACAGCTACCAAGAGACCCAGTACTTC. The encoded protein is CASSRSDSYQETQYF.

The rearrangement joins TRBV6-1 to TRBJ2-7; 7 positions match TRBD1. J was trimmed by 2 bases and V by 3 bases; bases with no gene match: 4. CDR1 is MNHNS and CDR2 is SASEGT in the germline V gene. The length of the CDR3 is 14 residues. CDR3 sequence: CASSDWGQTYEQYF. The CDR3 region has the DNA TGTGCCAGCAGTGACTGGGGACAGACCTACGAGCAGTACTTC.

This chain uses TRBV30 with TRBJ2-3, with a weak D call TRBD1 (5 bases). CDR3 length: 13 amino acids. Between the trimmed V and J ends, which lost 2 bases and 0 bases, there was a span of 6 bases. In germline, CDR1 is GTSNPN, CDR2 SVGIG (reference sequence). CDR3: CAWSRGSTDTQYF. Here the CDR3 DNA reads TGTGCCTGGAGTAGGGGTAGCACAGATACGCAGTATTTT.

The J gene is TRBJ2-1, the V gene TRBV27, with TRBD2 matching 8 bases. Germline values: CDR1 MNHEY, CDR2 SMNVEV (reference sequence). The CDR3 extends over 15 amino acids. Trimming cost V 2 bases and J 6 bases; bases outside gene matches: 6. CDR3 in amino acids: CASSLGPLAGNEQFF. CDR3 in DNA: TGTGCCAGCAGTTTAGGGCCGCTAGCGGGCAATGAGCAGTTCTTC.